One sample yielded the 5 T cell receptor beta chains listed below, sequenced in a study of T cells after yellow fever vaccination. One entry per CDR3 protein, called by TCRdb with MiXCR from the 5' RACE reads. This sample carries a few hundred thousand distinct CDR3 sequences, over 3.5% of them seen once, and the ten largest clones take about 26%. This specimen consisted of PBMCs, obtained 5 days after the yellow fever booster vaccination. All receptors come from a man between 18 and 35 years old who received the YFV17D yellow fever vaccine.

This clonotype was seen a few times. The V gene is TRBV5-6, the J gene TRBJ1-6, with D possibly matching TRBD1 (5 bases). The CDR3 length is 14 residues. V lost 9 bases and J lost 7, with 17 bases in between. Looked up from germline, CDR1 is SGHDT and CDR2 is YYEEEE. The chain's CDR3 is CATSTGGRNSPLHF. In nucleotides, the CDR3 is TGTGCCACCTCGACCGGGGGGAGAAATTCACCCCTCCACTTT.

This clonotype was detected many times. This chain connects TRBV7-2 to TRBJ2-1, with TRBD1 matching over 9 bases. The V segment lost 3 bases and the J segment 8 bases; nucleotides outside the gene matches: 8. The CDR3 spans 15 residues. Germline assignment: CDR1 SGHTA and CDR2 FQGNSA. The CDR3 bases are TGTGCCAGCAGCTTGGGGGACAGGGATTTCGATGAGCAGTTCTTC. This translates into CASSLGDRDFDEQFF.

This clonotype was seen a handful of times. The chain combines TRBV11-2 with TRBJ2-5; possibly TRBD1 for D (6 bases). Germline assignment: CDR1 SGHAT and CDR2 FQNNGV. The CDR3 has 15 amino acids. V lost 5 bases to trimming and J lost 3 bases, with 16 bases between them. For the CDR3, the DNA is TGTGCCAGCAGCCGGAGAGGCAGGACAGAAGAGACCCAGTACTTC. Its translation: CASSRRGRTEETQYF.

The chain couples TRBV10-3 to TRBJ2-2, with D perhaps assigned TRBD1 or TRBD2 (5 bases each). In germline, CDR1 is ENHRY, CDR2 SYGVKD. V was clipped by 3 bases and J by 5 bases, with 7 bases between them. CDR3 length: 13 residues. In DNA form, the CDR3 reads TGTGCCATCAGTGACAGGGAGACCGGGGAGCTGTTTTTT. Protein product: CAISDRETGELFF.

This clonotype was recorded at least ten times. In nucleotides, the CDR3 is TGCAGTATACCCCAGGTCGGCGGGGAGACCCAGTACTTC. It yields the protein CSIPQVGGETQYF. The chain recombines TRBV20-1 with TRBJ2-5; D is possibly TRBD2 (5 bases). Trimming left V 8 bases short and J 5 bases short, with 18 bases between. This CDR3 comprises 13 residues. Germline-derived CDR1 and CDR2 are DFQATT and SNEGSKA (reference sequence).